This paragraph reports one T cell receptor (beta chain). This entry is derived from a study of control samples from healthy donors and cancer patients. Sequenced by immunoSEQ multiplex PCR; TCRdb stores in-frame clones only, minus some. Among 40,000 or so clones listed, approximately 90% were seen once. Trimming stripped 3 bases from V and 6 bases from J, with 17 bases between. The CDR3 is 15 amino acids. In germline, CDR1 is KGHSH, CDR2 LQKENI. This clonotype originated in a woman aged 35 to 49 with head and neck cancer. Sequencing was performed on PBMCs. The chain has TRBV18 and TRBJ1-1; a weak D match, TRBD1 (6 bases). CDR3 in DNA: TGTGCCAGCTCACCCCTGGGACAATCGAAGGCTGAAGCTTTCTTT. This encodes CASSPLGQSKAEAFF.